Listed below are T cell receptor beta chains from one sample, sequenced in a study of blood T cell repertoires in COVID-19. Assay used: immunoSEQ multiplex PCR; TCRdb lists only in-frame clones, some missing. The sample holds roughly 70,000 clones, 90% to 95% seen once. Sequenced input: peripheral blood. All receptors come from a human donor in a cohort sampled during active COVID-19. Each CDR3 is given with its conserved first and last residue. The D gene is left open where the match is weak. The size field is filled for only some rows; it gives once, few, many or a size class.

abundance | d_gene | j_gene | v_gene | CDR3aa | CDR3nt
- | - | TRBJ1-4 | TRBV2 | CARLIRSTVTNEKLFF | TGTGCCCGCTTAATACGGAGTACTGTAACTAATGAAAAACTGTTTTTT
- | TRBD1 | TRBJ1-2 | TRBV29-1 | CSAEDPGGYGYTF | TGCAGCGCTGAGGATCCAGGGGGCTATGGCTACACCTTC
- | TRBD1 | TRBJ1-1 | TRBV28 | CASSPTGGGTEAFF | TGTGCCAGCAGCCCGACAGGGGGCGGTACTGAAGCTTTCTTT
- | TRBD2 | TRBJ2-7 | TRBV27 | CASSPLGGGEYEQYF | TGTGCCAGCAGTCCCCTGGGGGGAGGGGAATACGAGCAGTACTTC
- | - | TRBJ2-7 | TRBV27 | CASSLSSAGKGLEYF | TGTGCCAGCAGTTTATCGTCGGCAGGGAAAGGCTTGGAGTACTTC
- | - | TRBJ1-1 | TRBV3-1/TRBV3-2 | CASRRTLNTEAFF | TGTGCCAGCAGAAGGACACTCAACACTGAAGCTTTCTTT
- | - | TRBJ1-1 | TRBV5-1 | CASSPMGQPKNTEAFF | TGCGCCAGCAGCCCCATGGGGCAGCCCAAGAACACTGAAGCTTTCTTT
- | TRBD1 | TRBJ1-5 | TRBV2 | CASRGGQGGDQPQHF | TGTGCCAGCAGGGGAGGACAGGGGGGTGATCAGCCCCAGCATTTT
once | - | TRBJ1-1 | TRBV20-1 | CSASSGRGTRLMNTEAFF | TGCAGTGCTAGTTCAGGGCGGGGCACCAGACTAATGAACACTGAAGCTTTCTTT
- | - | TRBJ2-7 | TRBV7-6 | CASSPARGNEQYF | TGTGCCAGCAGCCCCGCAAGGGGGAACGAGCAGTACTTC
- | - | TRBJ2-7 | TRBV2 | CASSEDIGVGGYF | TGTGCCAGCAGTGAAGATATAGGGGTAGGGGGGTACTTC
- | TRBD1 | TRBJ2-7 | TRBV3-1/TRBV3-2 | CASSQAGTGHYEQYF | TGTGCCAGCAGCCAAGCCGGGACAGGGCACTACGAGCAGTACTTC
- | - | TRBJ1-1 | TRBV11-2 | CASSPMRDTEAFF | TGTGCCAGCAGCCCTATGAGGGACACTGAAGCTTTCTTT
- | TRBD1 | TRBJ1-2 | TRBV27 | CASSPKQGTYGYTF | TGTGCCAGCAGCCCTAAACAGGGGACCTATGGCTACACCTTC
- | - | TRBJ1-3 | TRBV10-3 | CAIRGVVSTYSGNTIYF | TGTGCCATCAGGGGAGTAGTCTCAACCTACTCTGGAAACACCATATATTTT
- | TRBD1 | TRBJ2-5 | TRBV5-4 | CASSEDRGRETQYF | TGTGCCAGCAGCGAGGACAGGGGGAGGGAGACCCAGTACTTC
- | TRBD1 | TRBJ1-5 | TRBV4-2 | CASSSGPRDRGLQPQHF | TGTGCCAGCAGCTCCGGCCCCCGGGACAGGGGGCTTCAGCCCCAGCATTTT